Below are 21 T cell receptor beta chains sequenced from a single sample in a study of cytomegalovirus exposure and HLA in healthy donors. PCR amplification relied on 60 Vbeta primers (plus 13 Jbeta primers). Sequenced by immunoSEQ multiplex PCR; TCRdb stores in-frame clones only, minus some. The sample has around 150,000 clones, 75% to 80% seen once. Sequencing was carried out using PBMCs. These receptors all come from a man aged 50 or older in good health and CMV-seropositive.

CDR3 DNA sequence: TGTGCCACCAGCAGAGGGCCTCGACAGGTCTATGGCTACACCTTC. This gives the protein CATSRGPRQVYGYTF. This sequence joins TRBV15 and TRBJ1-2; maybe TRBD1 (6 bases). V gave up 1 base and J gave up 4 bases, with 13 bases separating them. Germline V gene data show CDR1 as LNHNV and CDR2 as YYDKDF (reference sequence). The CDR3 extends over 15 amino acids.

The sample holds one count of this clone. This rearrangement joins TRBV11-2 to TRBJ1-2, with 8 bases identical to TRBD1. In germline, CDR1 is SGHAT, CDR2 FQNNGV. Unmatched junction bases numbered 5, after V lost 2 bases and J lost 6 bases. The CDR3 loop spans 14 amino acids. CDR3 region: CASSLPGQEHGYTF. CDR3 DNA sequence: TGTGCCAGCAGCTTACCGGGACAGGAACATGGCTACACCTTC.

The chain has TRBV5-1 and TRBJ1-3, with no clear D. Germline CDR1 and CDR2: SGHRS and YFSETQ. This CDR3 is 14 amino acids long. The ends were cut back, 5 bases at V and 0 bases at J, with 9 bases in the middle. Here the CDR3 DNA reads TGCGCCAGCAGTCCTGACTACTCTGGAAACACCATATATTTT. Protein product: CASSPDYSGNTIYF.

The J gene is TRBJ1-6, the V gene TRBV5-4; TRBD1 matches 8 bases. CDR3 size: 16 residues. Per germline, CDR1 SGHNT and CDR2 YYREEE (reference sequence). J gave up 11 bases and V 6 bases, and 16 bases lay outside the gene matches. CDR3 in DNA: TGTGCCAGCACCCTGAGGCAGGGGGCGCGCGGAACACCCCTCCACTTT. Translation gives CASTLRQGARGTPLHF.

This clone was seen only a few times. V usage is TRBV5-1 and J usage is TRBJ1-4; D uncertain. V lost 3 bases and J lost 3, with 12 bases in between. This CDR3 is built from 15 residues. The germline V gene encodes CDR1 SGHRS and CDR2 YFSETQ. CDR3 sequence reads: CASSSGSTANEKLFF. CDR3 coding DNA: TGCGCCAGCAGCTCGGGGAGTACAGCTAATGAAAAACTGTTTTTT.

The chain links TRBV9 to TRBJ1-2, with a weak D call TRBD1 (5 bases). Trimming left V 4 bases short and J 8 bases short, with 9 bases between. The V gene's germline CDR1 is SGDLS and CDR2 YYNGEE. This CDR3 contains 11 residues. CDR3 DNA: TGTGCCAGCAGCAGGGGCGGAGGCTACACCTTC. This codes for CASSRGGGYTF.

The V gene is TRBV7-8, the J gene TRBJ1-3; D is unclear. V lost 2 bases, J lost 8 bases, and 16 bases lay in between. CDR1 is SGHVS, CDR2 FQNEAQ, per germline. The length of the CDR3 is 15 residues. The CDR3 DNA is TGTGCCAGCAGCTTATTTACGGGTTTATTGGACACCATATATTTT. Its translation: CASSLFTGLLDTIYF.

The J gene is TRBJ2-7, the V gene TRBV11-2, with a tentative D call TRBD1 (5 bases). The CDR3 consists of 14 residues. Germline CDR1 reads SGHAT; CDR2 reads FQNNGV. The ends were cut back, 5 bases at V and 2 bases at J, with 13 bases in the middle. The CDR3 DNA follows: TGTGCCAGCAGCCCACCAGGGTTGGCCTACGAGCAGTACGTC. As protein: CASSPPGLAYEQYV.

The chain couples TRBV5-1 to TRBJ1-1, with 12 bases aligning to TRBD1. This CDR3 comprises 14 residues. Trimming cost V 4 bases and J 8 bases; bases outside gene matches: 6. The germline CDR1 and CDR2 sequences are SGHRS and YFSETQ. The CDR3 nucleotides are TGCGCCAGCAGCCCTTGGGACAGGGGGCCCGAAGCTTTCTTT. Its translation: CASSPWDRGPEAFF. The whole variable domain, remainder taken from reference TRBV5-1 and TRBJ1-1, is KAGVTQTPRYLIKTRGQQVTLSCSPISGHRSVSWYQQTPGQGLQFLFEYFSETQRNKGNFPGRFSGRQFSNSRSEMNVSTLELGDSALYLCASSPWDRGPEAFFGQGTRLTVV.

This clone showed up many times. The chain joins TRBV29-1 to TRBJ1-1; 11 nucleotides line up with TRBD1. Germline V gene data show CDR1 as SQVTM and CDR2 as ANQGSEA. The CDR3 runs to 14 residues. The V segment lost 1 base and the J segment 9 bases; nucleotides outside the gene matches: 7. CDR3 sequence (DNA): TGCAGCGTTGAAGCCCAGGGACAGGGGGTAAAAGCTTTCTTT. This gives the protein CSVEAQGQGVKAFF.

DNA for the CDR3: TGTGCCAGTAGTATGCCGGGGGAGAAAGAAAAACTGTTTTTT. It encodes CASSMPGEKEKLFF. J is TRBJ1-4 and V is TRBV19, with a possible D match to TRBD1 (5 bases). This CDR3 contains 14 residues. Looked up from germline, CDR1 is LNHDA and CDR2 is SQIVND (reference sequence). Trimming pared 3 bases from V and 8 bases from J, leaving 13 bases between.

The chain recombines TRBV5-4 with TRBJ1-2, with D unclear. Germline assignment: CDR1 SGHNT and CDR2 YYREEE (reference sequence). The CDR3 loop spans 14 amino acids. V was trimmed by 2 bases and J by 4 bases, leaving 12 bases between them. Here the CDR3 reads CASSFRSLSYGYTF. CDR3 coding DNA: TGTGCCAGCAGCTTTCGAAGCCTAAGCTATGGCTACACCTTC.

The chain uses TRBV7-9 and TRBJ2-5, with 11 bases fitting TRBD2. V gave up 5 bases and J gave up 2 bases; unmatched junction bases: 7. The CDR3 sequence is 16 residues long. CDR1 is SEHNR and CDR2 is FQNEAQ in the germline V gene (reference sequence). CDR3 sequence: CASSLKLAGVQETQYF. DNA for the CDR3: TGTGCCAGCAGCCTAAAACTAGCGGGGGTTCAAGAGACCCAGTACTTC. The complete variable domain, with remaining parts taken from reference TRBV7-9 and TRBJ2-5, reads DTGVSQNPRHKITKRGQNVTFRCDPISEHNRLYWYRQTLGQGPEFLTYFQNEAQLEKSRLLSDRFSAERPKGSFSTLEIQRTEQGDSAMYLCASSLKLAGVQETQYFGPGTRLLVL.

This clone was seen at least ten times. The chain combines TRBV28 with TRBJ2-7, with 10 nucleotides matching TRBD1. The trim removed 4 bases at V and 1 base at J, leaving 13 bases unmatched. The CDR3 is 18 residues long. Germline values: CDR1 MDHEN, CDR2 SYDVKM. CDR3 in amino acids: CASSSHYLDRGPSYEQYF. CDR3 DNA: TGTGCCAGCAGTTCCCATTACCTCGACAGGGGGCCGTCCTACGAGCAGTACTTC.

The rearrangement links TRBV2 to TRBJ2-5; 7 positions match TRBD1. Germline lookup yields CDR1 SNHLY and CDR2 FYNNEI. The CDR3 sequence is 15 residues long. The ends lost 6 bases at V and 2 bases at J; junction bases unmatched: 9. CDR3 coding DNA: TGTGCCAGCAGGCGAAGGGGGCCCCCACAAGAGACCCAGTACTTC. Protein product: CASRRRGPPQETQYF.

V usage is TRBV28 and J usage is TRBJ1-2, with 8 bases identical to TRBD1. There are 14 residues in the CDR3. V was pared by 6 bases and J by 0 bases, with 3 bases of the junction left unmatched. Per the germline V gene, CDR1 is MDHEN and CDR2 is SYDVKM. The DNA of the CDR3 is TGTGCCAGCAGCCTGACAGGGGCTAACTATGGCTACACCTTC. It yields the protein CASSLTGANYGYTF.

This chain links TRBV5-1 with TRBJ1-1; tentative D call: TRBD1 (6 bases). V dropped 2 bases and J dropped 1 base, with 18 bases sitting between them. From germline, CDR1 is SGHRS and CDR2 YFSETQ. This CDR3 has 17 residues. The CDR3: CASSFYASGQKNTEAFF. The CDR3 bases are TGCGCCAGCAGCTTTTATGCCTCGGGACAAAAGAACACTGAAGCTTTCTTT.

This rearrangement joins TRBV6-1 to TRBJ2-3, with unresolved D. The germline V gene has CDR1 MNHNS and CDR2 SASEGT. This CDR3 has 14 amino acids. V shed 5 bases and J shed 3 bases, with 12 bases lying between them. CDR3 loop: CASSSNGKTDTQYF. As DNA, the CDR3 is TGTGCCAGCAGTTCGAACGGTAAAACAGATACGCAGTATTTT.

The chain is built from TRBV23-1 and TRBJ2-1; D is possibly TRBD1 (6 bases). TRBV23-1 is assigned to the ORF class and has an uncertain function. This CDR3 has 17 amino acids. Between the trimmed V and J ends, which lost 9 bases and 3 bases, there was a span of 24 bases. CDR3 loop: CARTPRDICFYYNEQFF. CDR3 DNA sequence: TGCGCCAGAACACCACGGGACATCTGTTTTTACTACAATGAGCAGTTCTTC.

The chain employs TRBV6-5 and TRBJ1-6, with TRBD1 identical over 7 bases. Germline V gives CDR1 MNHEY, CDR2 SVGAGI. The CDR3 runs 14 residues. V was pared by 6 bases and J by 4 bases, with 3 bases of the junction left unmatched. This CDR3 is CASSPGQYNSPLHF. In DNA form, the CDR3 reads TGTGCCAGCAGCCCGGGACAGTATAATTCACCCCTCCACTTT.

The rearrangement links TRBV2 to TRBJ1-1; D remains unclear. The V end lost 4 bases, the J end lost 1 base, and 10 bases lay between the germline ends. From germline, CDR1 is SNHLY and CDR2 FYNNEI. CDR3 size: 14 residues. The CDR3 DNA sequence: TGTGCCAGCAGTGTGAGGGCCTCGAACACTGAAGCTTTCTTT. This gives the protein CASSVRASNTEAFF.